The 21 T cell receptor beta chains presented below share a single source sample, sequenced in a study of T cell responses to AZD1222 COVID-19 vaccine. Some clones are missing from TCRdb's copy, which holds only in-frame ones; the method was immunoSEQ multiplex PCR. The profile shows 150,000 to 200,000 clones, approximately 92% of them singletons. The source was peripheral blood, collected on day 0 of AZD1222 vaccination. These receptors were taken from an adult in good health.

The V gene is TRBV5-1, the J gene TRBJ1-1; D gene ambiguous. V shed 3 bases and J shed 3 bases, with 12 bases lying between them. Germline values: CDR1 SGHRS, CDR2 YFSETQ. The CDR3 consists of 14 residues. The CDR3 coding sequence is TGCGCCAGCAGCTCCGGAGGGCCGGACACTGAAGCTTTCTTT. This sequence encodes CASSSGGPDTEAFF.

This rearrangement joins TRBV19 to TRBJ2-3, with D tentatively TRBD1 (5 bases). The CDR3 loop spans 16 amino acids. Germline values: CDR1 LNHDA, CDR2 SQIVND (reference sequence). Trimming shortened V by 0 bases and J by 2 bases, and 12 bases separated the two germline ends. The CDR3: CASSIDHYRLTDTQYF. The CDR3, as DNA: TGTGCCAGTAGTATAGATCATTACAGGCTCACAGATACGCAGTATTTT.

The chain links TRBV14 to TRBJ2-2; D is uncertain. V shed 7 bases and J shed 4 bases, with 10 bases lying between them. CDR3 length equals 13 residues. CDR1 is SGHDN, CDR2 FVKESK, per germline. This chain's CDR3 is CASNLRPTGELFF. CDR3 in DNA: TGTGCCAGCAATCTGAGGCCCACCGGGGAGCTGTTTTTT.

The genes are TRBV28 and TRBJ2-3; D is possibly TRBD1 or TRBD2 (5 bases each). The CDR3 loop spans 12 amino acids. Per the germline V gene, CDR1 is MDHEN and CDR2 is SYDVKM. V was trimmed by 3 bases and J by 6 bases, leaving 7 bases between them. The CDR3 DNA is TGTGCCAGCAGTTTCGGGGACGATACGCAGTATTTT. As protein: CASSFGDDTQYF.

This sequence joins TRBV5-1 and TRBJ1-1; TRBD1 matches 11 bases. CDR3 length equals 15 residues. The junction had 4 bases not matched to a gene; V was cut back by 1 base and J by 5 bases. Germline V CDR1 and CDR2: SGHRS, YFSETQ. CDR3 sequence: CASSLRGQGGTEAFF. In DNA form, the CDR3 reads TGCGCCAGCAGCTTGAGGGGACAGGGGGGTACTGAAGCTTTCTTT.

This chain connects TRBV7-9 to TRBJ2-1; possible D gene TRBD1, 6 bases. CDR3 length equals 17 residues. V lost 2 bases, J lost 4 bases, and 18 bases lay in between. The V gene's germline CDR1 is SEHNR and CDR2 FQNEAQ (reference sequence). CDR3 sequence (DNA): TGTGCCAGCAGCTTAAGGGGGTTCATGGGAGCATACAATGAGCAGTTCTTC. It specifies CASSLRGFMGAYNEQFF.

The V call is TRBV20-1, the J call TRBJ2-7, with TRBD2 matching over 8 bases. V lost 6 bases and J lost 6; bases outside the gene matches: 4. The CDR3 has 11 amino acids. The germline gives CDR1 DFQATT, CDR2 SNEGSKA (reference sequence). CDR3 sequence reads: CSAPTSGEQYF. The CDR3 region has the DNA TGCAGTGCCCCTACTAGCGGCGAGCAGTACTTC.

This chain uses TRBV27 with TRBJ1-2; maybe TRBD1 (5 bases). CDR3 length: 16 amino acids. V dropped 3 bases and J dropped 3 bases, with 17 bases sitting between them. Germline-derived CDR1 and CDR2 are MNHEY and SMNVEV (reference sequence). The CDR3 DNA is TGTGCCAGCAGTTTTGGGCCGGGGGGTTTTTACTATGGCTACACCTTC. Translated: CASSFGPGGFYYGYTF.

DNA for the CDR3: TGTGCCAGCAGTCGACTAGCGGGGGGCTGGGATGAGCAGTTCTTC. The encoded protein is CASSRLAGGWDEQFF. The chain recombines TRBV6-5 with TRBJ2-1; 13 nucleotides match TRBD2. The CDR3 is 15 amino acids. J was trimmed by 8 bases and V by 5 bases; bases with no gene match: 6. CDR1 MNHEY and CDR2 SVGAGI come from the germline V gene.

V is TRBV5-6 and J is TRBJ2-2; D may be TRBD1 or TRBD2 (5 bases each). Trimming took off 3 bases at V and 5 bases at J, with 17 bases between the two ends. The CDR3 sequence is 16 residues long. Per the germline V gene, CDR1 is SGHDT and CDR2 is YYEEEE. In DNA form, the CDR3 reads TGTGCCAGCAGCTCGACGGGACCAGTGGGGACCGGGGAGCTGTTTTTT. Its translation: CASSSTGPVGTGELFF. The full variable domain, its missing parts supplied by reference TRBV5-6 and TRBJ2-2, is DAGVTQSPTHLIKTRGQQVTLRCSPKSGHDTVSWYQQALGQGPQFIFQYYEEEERQRGNFPDRFSGHQFPNYSSELNVNALLLGDSALYLCASSSTGPVGTGELFFGEGSRLTVL.

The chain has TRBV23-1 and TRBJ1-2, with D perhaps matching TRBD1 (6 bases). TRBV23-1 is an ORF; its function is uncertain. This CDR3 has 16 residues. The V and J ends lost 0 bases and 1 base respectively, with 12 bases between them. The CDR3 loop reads CASSQSSGGDNYGYTF. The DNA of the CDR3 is TGCGCCAGCAGTCAATCCTCTGGGGGCGATAACTATGGCTACACCTTC.

Here the CDR3 reads CASSPQGFEELFF. CDR3 sequence (DNA): TGTGCCAGCTCACCTCAGGGGTTTGAGGAGCTGTTTTTT. This chain links TRBV18 with TRBJ2-2, with a possible D match to TRBD1 (6 bases). This CDR3 has 13 residues. V gave up 3 bases and J gave up 10 bases, with 12 bases separating them. Per the germline V gene, CDR1 is KGHSH and CDR2 is LQKENI. The whole variable domain, remainder taken from reference TRBV18 and TRBJ2-2, is NAGVMQNPRHLVRRRGQEARLRCSPMKGHSHVYWYRQLPEEGLKFMVYLQKENIIDESGMPKERFSAEFPKEGPSILRIQQVVRGDSAAYFCASSPQGFEELFFGEGSRLTVL.

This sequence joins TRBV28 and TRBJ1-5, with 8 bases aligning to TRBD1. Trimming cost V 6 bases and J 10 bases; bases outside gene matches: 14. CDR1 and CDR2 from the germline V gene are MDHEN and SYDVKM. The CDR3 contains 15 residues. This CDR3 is CASSFPGTGHRPQHF. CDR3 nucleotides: TGTGCCAGCAGCTTCCCCGGGACAGGTCATCGACCCCAGCATTTT.

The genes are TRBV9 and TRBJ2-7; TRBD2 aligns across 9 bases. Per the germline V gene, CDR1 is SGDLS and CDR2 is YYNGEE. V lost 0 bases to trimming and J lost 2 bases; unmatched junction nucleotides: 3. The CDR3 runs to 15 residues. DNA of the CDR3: TGTGCCAGCAGCGTAGGACTAGCGGAGACCTACGAGCAGTACTTC. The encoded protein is CASSVGLAETYEQYF.

The CDR3 coding sequence is TGCGCCAGCATCGAACGCAGGGGGCTCTACGGCTACACCTTC. Protein sequence: CASIERRGLYGYTF. The chain joins TRBV10-1 to TRBJ1-2; TRBD1 matches 8 bases. From germline, CDR1 is WNHNN and CDR2 SYGVQD (reference sequence). The CDR3 extends over 14 amino acids. V was pared by 7 bases and J by 8 bases, with 12 bases of the junction left unmatched.

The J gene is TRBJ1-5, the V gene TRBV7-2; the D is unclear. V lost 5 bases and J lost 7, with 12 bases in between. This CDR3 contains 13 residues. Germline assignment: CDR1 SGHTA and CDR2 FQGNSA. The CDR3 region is CASSPRAGQPQHF. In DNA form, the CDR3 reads TGTGCCAGCAGCCCTCGGGCAGGACAGCCCCAGCATTTT.

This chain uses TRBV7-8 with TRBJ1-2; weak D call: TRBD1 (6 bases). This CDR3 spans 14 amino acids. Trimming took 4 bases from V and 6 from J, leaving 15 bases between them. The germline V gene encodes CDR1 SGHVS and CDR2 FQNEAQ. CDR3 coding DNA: TGTGCCAGCAGCTCCCCCGGACAGCGGGATGGCTACACCTTC. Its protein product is CASSSPGQRDGYTF.

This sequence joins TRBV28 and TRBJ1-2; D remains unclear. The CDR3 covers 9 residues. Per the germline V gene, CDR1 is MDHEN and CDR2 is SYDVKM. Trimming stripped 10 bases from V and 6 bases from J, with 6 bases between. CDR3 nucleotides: TGTGCCACCGGGCATGGCTACACCTTC. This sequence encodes CATGHGYTF.

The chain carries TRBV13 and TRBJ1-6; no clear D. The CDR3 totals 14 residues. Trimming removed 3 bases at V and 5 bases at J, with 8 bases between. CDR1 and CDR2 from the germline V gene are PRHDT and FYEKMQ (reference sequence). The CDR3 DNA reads TGTGCCAGCAGCTTTGACGGCGATAATTCACCCCTCCACTTT. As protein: CASSFDGDNSPLHF.

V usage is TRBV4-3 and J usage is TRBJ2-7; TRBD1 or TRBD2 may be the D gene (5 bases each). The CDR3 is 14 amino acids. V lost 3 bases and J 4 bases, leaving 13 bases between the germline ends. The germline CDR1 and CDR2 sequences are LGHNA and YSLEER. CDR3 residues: CASSQGLGEYEQYF. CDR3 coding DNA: TGCGCCAGCAGCCAGGGATTGGGGGAATACGAGCAGTACTTC.

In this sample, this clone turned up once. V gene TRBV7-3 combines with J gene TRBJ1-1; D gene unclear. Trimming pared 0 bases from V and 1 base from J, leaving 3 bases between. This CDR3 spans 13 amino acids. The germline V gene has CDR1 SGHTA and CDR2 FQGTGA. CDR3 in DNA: TGTGCCAGCAGCTTAACGGGGAACACTGAAGCTTTCTTT. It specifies CASSLTGNTEAFF. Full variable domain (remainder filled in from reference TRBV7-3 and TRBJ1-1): GAGVSQTPSNKVTEKGKYVELRCDPISGHTALYWYRQSLGQGPEFLIYFQGTGAADDSGLPNDRFFAVRPEGSVSTLKIQRTERGDSAVYLCASSLTGNTEAFFGQGTRLTVV.